This T cell receptor beta chain came from a study of PD-1 blockade in classical Hodgkin lymphoma. In regard to this clone: Antigen: not known.

Notes on the study in general: Reports described newly diagnosed patients as having lower baseline TCR diversity than healthy donors. Excluded were patients who started nivolumab under 1 year after ASCT, a group that had lower diversity.

Using immunoSEQ multiplex PCR, the repertoire was profiled, and TCRdb retains in-frame clones only, with some absent. The table shows fewer than 80,000 clones, with about two thirds occurring only once. All the patients suffered relapse after autologous stem cell transplantation, and brentuximab vedotin exposure differed. Classifying best responses yielded complete response, partial response or progressive disease. The CDR3 has 15 residues. J gave up 3 bases and V 4 bases, and 9 bases lay outside the gene matches. The germline V gene encodes CDR1 SGHRS and CDR2 YFSETQ. Sample: peripheral blood mononuclear cells (PBMCs), taken before the second cycle of nivolumab. The chain has TRBV5-1 and TRBJ1-1; 7 bases match TRBD1. The receptor was isolated from a human donor with classical Hodgkin lymphoma. CDR3 residues: CASSLQGDSYTEAFF. As DNA, the CDR3 is TGCGCCAGCAGCCTCCAGGGGGACAGCTACACTGAAGCTTTCTTT.